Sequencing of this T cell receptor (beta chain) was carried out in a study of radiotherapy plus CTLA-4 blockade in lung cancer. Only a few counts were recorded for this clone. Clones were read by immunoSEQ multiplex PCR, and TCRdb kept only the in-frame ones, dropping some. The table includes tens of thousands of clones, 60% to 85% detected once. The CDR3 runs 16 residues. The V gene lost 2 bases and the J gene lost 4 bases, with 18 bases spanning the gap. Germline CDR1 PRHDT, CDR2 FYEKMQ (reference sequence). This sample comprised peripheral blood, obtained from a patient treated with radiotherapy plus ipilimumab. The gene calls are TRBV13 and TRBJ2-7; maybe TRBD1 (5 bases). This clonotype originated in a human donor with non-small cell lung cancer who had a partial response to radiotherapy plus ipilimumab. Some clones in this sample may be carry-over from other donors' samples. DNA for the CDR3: TGTGCCAGCAGCTTAAAAGGGGCAGCAATCACGTACGAGCAGTACTTC. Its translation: CASSLKGAAITYEQYF.